This T cell receptor beta chain emerged from a study of blood T cell repertoires in COVID-19. The V gene's germline CDR1 is LGHDT and CDR2 YNNKEL (reference sequence). This CDR3 is 15 amino acids long. V lost 5 bases and J lost 2, with 13 bases in between. The method was immunoSEQ multiplex PCR; TCRdb's version includes in-frame clones alone and lacks a portion of them. The sample has roughly 330,000 clones; about 84% are singletons. The source material was peripheral blood. This receptor was taken from a woman in her 50s with acute or convalescent COVID-19. V gene TRBV3-1 (or the pseudogene TRBV3-2) combines with J gene TRBJ2-1; possible D gene TRBD1, 6 bases. The CDR3 loop is CASSGGGRAYNEQFF. The CDR3 DNA reads as TGTGCCAGCAGCGGGGGCGGGCGGGCCTACAATGAGCAGTTCTTC.